This is a list of T cell receptor beta chains from one sample in a study of shared clonotypes between healthy human individuals. Sequenced by immunoSEQ multiplex PCR; TCRdb stores in-frame clones only, minus some. The sample includes roughly 490,000 clones, 76% seen only once; the top ten take 10% to 15%. Source material: PBMCs. The receptors stem from a middle-aged woman in good health. Some clones in this sample may be carry-over from other donors' samples. Both conserved end residues are part of each CDR3. The D gene is left open where the match is weak. Clone size is stated in some rows and not others, as once, few, many or a class when expanded.

cdr3_nt: TGTGCCAGCAGGGCTGGGACAGGAGGCGAGCAGTACTTC
cdr3_aa: CASRAGTGGEQYF
j_call: TRBJ2-7
d_call: TRBD1
clone_size: .
v_call: TRBV7-6

cdr3_nt: TGTGCCAGCACCTTAAGCGGGAGGGCATACGAGCAGTACTTC
cdr3_aa: CASTLSGRAYEQYF
j_call: TRBJ2-7
d_call: TRBD2
clone_size: .
v_call: TRBV6-1

cdr3_nt: TGTGCCAGCAGTTTAAACGGGGAGACCCAGTACTTC
cdr3_aa: CASSLNGETQYF
j_call: TRBJ2-5
d_call: .
clone_size: .
v_call: TRBV6-1

cdr3_nt: TGTGCCAGCAGCCAAGAGGGGTTTTACTCGGCGGGAGGGCCACAAACAGATACGCAGTATTTT
cdr3_aa: CASSQEGFYSAGGPQTDTQYF
j_call: TRBJ2-3
d_call: TRBD2
clone_size: .
v_call: TRBV4-2

cdr3_nt: TGTGCCAGCAGCTTAGCGGAGAACACTGAAGCTTTCTTT
cdr3_aa: CASSLAENTEAFF
j_call: TRBJ1-1
d_call: .
clone_size: .
v_call: TRBV7-2

cdr3_nt: TGTGCCAGCAGCTTAGTGGCAGGGACTGGTGGCTACACCTTC
cdr3_aa: CASSLVAGTGGYTF
j_call: TRBJ1-2
d_call: .
clone_size: .
v_call: TRBV7-9

cdr3_nt: TGTGCCGGGGCCGGGCCTTTCTACGAGCAGTACTTC
cdr3_aa: CAGAGPFYEQYF
j_call: TRBJ2-7
d_call: .
clone_size: .
v_call: TRBV6-1

cdr3_nt: TGTGCCTCAGACGATGGACTAGCGGGAATTACAGATACGCAGTATTTT
cdr3_aa: CASDDGLAGITDTQYF
j_call: TRBJ2-3
d_call: TRBD2
clone_size: .
v_call: TRBV28

cdr3_nt: TGTGCCAGCTCGCAAAACTCTGGAAACACCATATATTTT
cdr3_aa: CASSQNSGNTIYF
j_call: TRBJ1-3
d_call: .
clone_size: .
v_call: TRBV7-8

cdr3_nt: TGTGCCAGCAGCTTAGAGGGAGGGCTTAATAATCAGCCCCAGCATTTT
cdr3_aa: CASSLEGGLNNQPQHF
j_call: TRBJ1-5
d_call: .
clone_size: .
v_call: TRBV7-2

cdr3_nt: TGTGCCAGCAGCGTACGGGGCGGACCCTACAATGAGCAGTTCTTC
cdr3_aa: CASSVRGGPYNEQFF
j_call: TRBJ2-1
d_call: .
clone_size: .
v_call: TRBV9

cdr3_nt: TGTGCCAGCTCCGGACAGGCGAACACTGAAGCTTTCTTT
cdr3_aa: CASSGQANTEAFF
j_call: TRBJ1-1
d_call: TRBD1
clone_size: many
v_call: TRBV18

cdr3_nt: TGCGCCAGCAGCTTCGTGGGGGACAGATCCTACGAGCAGTACTTC
cdr3_aa: CASSFVGDRSYEQYF
j_call: TRBJ2-7
d_call: TRBD1
clone_size: .
v_call: TRBV5-1

cdr3_nt: TGTGCCAGCAGCCAAGGGTTGACTAGCGGATACTCTTACGAGCAGTACTTC
cdr3_aa: CASSQGLTSGYSYEQYF
j_call: TRBJ2-7
d_call: TRBD2
clone_size: .
v_call: TRBV4-2

cdr3_nt: TGTGCCAGCAGCCCCTCGTACGAGCAGTACTTC
cdr3_aa: CASSPSYEQYF
j_call: TRBJ2-7
d_call: .
clone_size: once
v_call: TRBV7-9

cdr3_nt: TGTGCCAGCTCACCCGACCCCGGGACAGGGGAAGTATATGGCTACACCTTC
cdr3_aa: CASSPDPGTGEVYGYTF
j_call: TRBJ1-2
d_call: TRBD1
clone_size: .
v_call: TRBV18

cdr3_nt: TGTGCCACCAGCAGAGAAGGGGGAATCTATGGCTACACCTTC
cdr3_aa: CATSREGGIYGYTF
j_call: TRBJ1-2
d_call: .
clone_size: .
v_call: TRBV15

cdr3_nt: TGTGCCAGCAGCCCAGAGATTGGTCGGGGACAGTTTGAAAAACTGTTTTTT
cdr3_aa: CASSPEIGRGQFEKLFF
j_call: TRBJ1-4
d_call: TRBD1
clone_size: .
v_call: TRBV9

cdr3_nt: TGTGCCAGCAGCGTAGCCGGGACTAGCGGATACAATGAGCAGTTCTTC
cdr3_aa: CASSVAGTSGYNEQFF
j_call: TRBJ2-1
d_call: TRBD2
clone_size: once
v_call: TRBV9

cdr3_nt: TGCGCCAGCAGCCTTTGGACACTGAACACTGAAGCTTTCTTT
cdr3_aa: CASSLWTLNTEAFF
j_call: TRBJ1-1
d_call: .
clone_size: .
v_call: TRBV4-1

cdr3_nt: TGCGCCAGCAGCTTGGTCCCGGGGAACACTGAAGCTTTCTTT
cdr3_aa: CASSLVPGNTEAFF
j_call: TRBJ1-1
d_call: .
clone_size: .
v_call: TRBV5-1

cdr3_nt: TGTGCCAGCAGTCTACCCTCCCATGAGCAGTTCTTC
cdr3_aa: CASSLPSHEQFF
j_call: TRBJ2-1
d_call: .
clone_size: few
v_call: TRBV6-4

cdr3_nt: TGTGCCAGCAGTTTACAGGGGACTAGAGATGAGCAGTTCTTC
cdr3_aa: CASSLQGTRDEQFF
j_call: TRBJ2-1
d_call: TRBD2
clone_size: .
v_call: TRBV27

cdr3_nt: TGTGCCTGGAGTAACGGGTATCGAGACTACGAGCAGTACTTC
cdr3_aa: CAWSNGYRDYEQYF
j_call: TRBJ2-7
d_call: .
clone_size: .
v_call: TRBV30

cdr3_nt: TGTGCCATCGGTGAGGGCGGGAACCTGGATACGCAGTATTTT
cdr3_aa: CAIGEGGNLDTQYF
j_call: TRBJ2-3
d_call: .
clone_size: few
v_call: TRBV10-3

cdr3_nt: TGTGCCAGCAGCAGACAGGGTTTCGGCACTGAAGCTTTCTTT
cdr3_aa: CASSRQGFGTEAFF
j_call: TRBJ1-1
d_call: TRBD1
clone_size: many
v_call: TRBV7-3

cdr3_nt: TGCGCCAGCAGCTTGGGTGCTAGCGGGCCGTCCACGCAGTATTTT
cdr3_aa: CASSLGASGPSTQYF
j_call: TRBJ2-3
d_call: TRBD2
clone_size: few
v_call: TRBV5-1

cdr3_nt: TGTGCCAGCAGCTCCGCAGGGGGCCAGCCCCAGCATTTT
cdr3_aa: CASSSAGGQPQHF
j_call: TRBJ1-5
d_call: TRBD1
clone_size: .
v_call: TRBV7-3

cdr3_nt: TGTGCCAGCAGCTTAGAGGGTGGCACAGATACGCAGTATTTT
cdr3_aa: CASSLEGGTDTQYF
j_call: TRBJ2-3
d_call: .
clone_size: .
v_call: TRBV7-9

cdr3_nt: TGTGCCAGCAGCCGAACCCCCTACGAGCAGTACTTC
cdr3_aa: CASSRTPYEQYF
j_call: TRBJ2-7
d_call: .
clone_size: many
v_call: TRBV11-2

cdr3_nt: TGTGCCAGCAGTTACGGCGACCATGGTGGGGAAAAACTGTTTTTT
cdr3_aa: CASSYGDHGGEKLFF
j_call: TRBJ1-4
d_call: .
clone_size: .
v_call: TRBV6-5